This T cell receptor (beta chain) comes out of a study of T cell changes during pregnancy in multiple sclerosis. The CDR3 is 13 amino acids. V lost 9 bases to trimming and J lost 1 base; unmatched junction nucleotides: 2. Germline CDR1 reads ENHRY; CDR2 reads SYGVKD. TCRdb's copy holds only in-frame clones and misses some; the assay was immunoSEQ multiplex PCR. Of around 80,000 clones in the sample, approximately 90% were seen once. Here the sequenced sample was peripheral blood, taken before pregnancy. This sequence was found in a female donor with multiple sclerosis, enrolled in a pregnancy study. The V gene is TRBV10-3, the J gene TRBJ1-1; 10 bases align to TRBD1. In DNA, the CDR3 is TGTGCCATTCGGACAGGGGGGAACACTGAAGCTTTCTTT. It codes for CAIRTGGNTEAFF.